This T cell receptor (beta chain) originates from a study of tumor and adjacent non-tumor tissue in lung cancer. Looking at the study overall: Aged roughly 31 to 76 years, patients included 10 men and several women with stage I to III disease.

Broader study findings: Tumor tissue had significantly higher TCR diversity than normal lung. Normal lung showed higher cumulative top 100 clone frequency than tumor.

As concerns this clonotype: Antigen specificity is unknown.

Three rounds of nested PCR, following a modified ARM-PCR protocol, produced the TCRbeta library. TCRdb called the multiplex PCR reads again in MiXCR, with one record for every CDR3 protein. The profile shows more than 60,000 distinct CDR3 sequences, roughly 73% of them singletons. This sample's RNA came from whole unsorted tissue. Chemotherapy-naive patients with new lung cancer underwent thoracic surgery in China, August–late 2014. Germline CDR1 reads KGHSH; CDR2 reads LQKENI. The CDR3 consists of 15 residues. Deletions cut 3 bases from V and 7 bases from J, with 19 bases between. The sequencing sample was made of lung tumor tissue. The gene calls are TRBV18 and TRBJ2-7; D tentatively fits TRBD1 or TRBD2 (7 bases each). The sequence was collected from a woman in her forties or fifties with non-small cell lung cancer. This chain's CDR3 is CASSPEYRGGEEQYF. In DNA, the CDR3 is TGTGCCAGCTCACCGGAGTACAGGGGAGGGGAAGAGCAGTACTTC.